Listed below are T cell receptor beta chains from one sample, sequenced in a study of cytomegalovirus exposure and HLA in healthy donors. Some clones are missing from TCRdb's copy, which holds only in-frame ones; the method was immunoSEQ multiplex PCR. Among some 200,000 clones listed, roughly 10% were seen once. The sequenced sample consisted of PBMCs. These receptors came from a young woman in good health and CMV-seropositive. Each CDR3 is given with its conserved first and last residue. Each record gives: clone size, J gene, V gene, D gene, CDR3 protein, CDR3 DNA. The D gene is left open where the match is weak. The size entry is marked missing in some rows and otherwise reads once, few, many or a size class.

clone size: few
J gene: TRBJ2-2
V gene: TRBV5-1
D gene: TRBD2
CDR3 protein: CASSESGRGTGELFF
CDR3 DNA: TGCGCCAGCAGCGAGAGCGGGAGAGGGACCGGGGAGCTGTTTTTT

clone size: -
J gene: TRBJ1-1
V gene: TRBV30
D gene: -
CDR3 protein: CAWKNSDQKAFF
CDR3 DNA: TGTGCCTGGAAAAACAGTGATCAGAAAGCTTTCTTT

clone size: few
J gene: TRBJ2-3
V gene: TRBV10-3
D gene: TRBD2
CDR3 protein: CAISEPYGLAGGDTQYF
CDR3 DNA: TGTGCCATCAGTGAGCCCTACGGACTAGCGGGAGGAGATACGCAGTATTTT

clone size: -
J gene: TRBJ2-3
V gene: TRBV15
D gene: -
CDR3 protein: CATSRDVFSYTDTQYF
CDR3 DNA: TGTGCCACCAGCAGAGATGTTTTCTCCTACACAGATACGCAGTATTTT

clone size: few
J gene: TRBJ1-2
V gene: TRBV5-6
D gene: TRBD1
CDR3 protein: CTSTTGTGWGYTF
CDR3 DNA: TGTACCAGCACCACCGGGACAGGGTGGGGCTACACCTTC

clone size: -
J gene: TRBJ1-5
V gene: TRBV19
D gene: -
CDR3 protein: CASRRVGVGAQHF
CDR3 DNA: TGTGCCAGTAGAAGGGTCGGGGTGGGAGCCCAGCATTTT

clone size: few
J gene: TRBJ1-1
V gene: TRBV5-1
D gene: TRBD1
CDR3 protein: CASTLDRAAEAFF
CDR3 DNA: TGCGCCAGCACCCTGGACAGGGCGGCTGAAGCTTTCTTT

clone size: few
J gene: TRBJ1-4
V gene: TRBV5-4
D gene: TRBD1
CDR3 protein: CASSSSQGAGKLFF
CDR3 DNA: TGTGCCAGCAGCTCATCACAGGGGGCGGGGAAACTGTTTTTT

clone size: few
J gene: TRBJ2-3
V gene: TRBV7-9
D gene: -
CDR3 protein: CAGGEDTQYF
CDR3 DNA: TGTGCAGGGGGGGAGGATACGCAGTATTTT

clone size: few
J gene: TRBJ1-5
V gene: TRBV27
D gene: TRBD1
CDR3 protein: CASSLSVQGASGNQPQHF
CDR3 DNA: TGTGCCAGCAGTTTATCTGTTCAGGGGGCGTCTGGCAATCAGCCCCAGCATTTT

clone size: -
J gene: TRBJ2-2
V gene: TRBV4-1
D gene: -
CDR3 protein: CASSHPGIPNTGELFF
CDR3 DNA: TGCGCCAGCAGCCATCCGGGGATTCCGAACACCGGGGAGCTGTTTTTT

clone size: few
J gene: TRBJ2-7
V gene: TRBV4-1
D gene: TRBD1
CDR3 protein: CASSQRAGTVASYEQYF
CDR3 DNA: TGCGCCAGCAGCCAGAGAGCCGGGACAGTGGCTTCATACGAGCAGTACTTC

clone size: -
J gene: TRBJ2-1
V gene: TRBV7-2
D gene: TRBD2
CDR3 protein: CASSVPSGYNEQFF
CDR3 DNA: TGTGCCAGCAGCGTCCCTAGCGGCTACAATGAGCAGTTCTTC